Only a few counts were recorded for the clone carrying this TCR beta chain. Its matching antigen is unknown. TCRdb recomputed calls from the reads with MiXCR, one row per CDR3 protein. The sample contains around 710,000 distinct CDR3 sequences, just under 30% of which appear only once. This sample is drawn from a study of T cell repertoires in cytomegalovirus infection. Study details: CMV infection and matching HLA type were both indicated by public TCR beta signatures.

This CDR3 contains 15 residues. Germline values: CDR1 MNHEY, CDR2 SVGAGI. With 2 bases clipped from V and 6 bases from J, the junction kept 3 bases outside the gene matches. The TCR originated in a human donor in good health (CMV status not recorded). Some clones in this sample may be carry-over from other donors' samples. The material sequenced was cultured CD8+ T cells from PBMCs, taken from culture after CMV antigen stimulation. J is TRBJ1-6 and V is TRBV6-5; 8 bases agree with TRBD1. The CDR3 protein is CASSYQGAGNSPLHF. The CDR3 bases are TGTGCCAGCAGTTACCAGGGGGCGGGTAATTCACCCCTCCACTTT.